This T cell receptor beta chain came from a study of blood T cell repertoires in COVID-19. Only in-frame clones appear in the TCRdb table, and some are missing; sequencing was by immunoSEQ multiplex PCR. The data contain 400,000 to 550,000 clones, around nine tenths of them singletons. Per germline, CDR1 LNHDA and CDR2 SQIVND (reference sequence). This CDR3 has 15 residues. V lost 5 bases, J lost 9 bases, and 9 bases stayed unmatched. V and J are TRBV19 and TRBJ1-6; 8 bases are shared with TRBD1. The origin of this receptor is a young woman with acute COVID-19. The specimen was PBMCs or T cells enriched from blood (not recorded which). CDR3 region: CASSSRGDRTSPLHF. The DNA of the CDR3 is TGTGCCAGTAGTTCCCGTGGGGACAGGACTTCACCCCTCCACTTT.